The 26 T cell receptor beta chains presented below share a single source sample, sequenced in a study of blood T cell repertoires in COVID-19. Libraries were prepared by immunoSEQ multiplex PCR; TCRdb keeps only in-frame clonotypes and omits some of them. The table has about 160,000 clones, 80% to 90% seen once. Specimen: peripheral blood. The receptor source for this set is a man between 65 and 80 years old with acute or convalescent COVID-19.

The rearrangement uses TRBV7-2 and TRBJ1-2; perhaps TRBD1 as D (5 bases). The CDR3 sequence is 17 residues long. Germline V gene sequence: CDR1 SGHTA, CDR2 FQGNSA. The V end lost 5 bases, the J end lost 2 bases, and 21 bases lay between the germline ends. CDR3 bases: TGTGCCAGCAGCCCACAAGCGGGGCAGAACTTAAACTATGGCTACACCTTC. This sequence encodes CASSPQAGQNLNYGYTF.

V usage is TRBV7-6 and J usage is TRBJ2-7; D is unclear. Trimming stripped 6 bases from V and 3 bases from J, with 9 bases between. From germline, CDR1 is SGHVS and CDR2 FNYEAQ. The CDR3 runs to 12 residues. CDR3 region: CASRGANYEQYF. For the CDR3, the DNA is TGTGCCAGCAGAGGAGCGAACTACGAGCAGTACTTC.

A single count supports this clone. J is TRBJ2-1 and V is TRBV2; TRBD2 matches 12 bases. V was clipped by 8 bases and J by 7 bases; unmatched bases: 9. This CDR3 is 15 amino acids long. CDR1 and CDR2 from the germline V gene are SNHLY and FYNNEI. The CDR3 region has the DNA TGTGCCAGCCGTTATGGGCTAGCGGGAGGGAATGAGCAGTTCTTC. Protein: CASRYGLAGGNEQFF.

The CDR3, as DNA: TGTGCCAGCAGTTATTATTCCAGGGCCCACGAGCAGTACTTC. Translation: CASSYYSRAHEQYF. This chain links TRBV28 with TRBJ2-7, with D perhaps TRBD1 (5 bases). The CDR3 runs 14 residues. Per germline, CDR1 MDHEN and CDR2 SYDVKM. The V end was cut by 4 bases, the J end by 5 bases, with 15 bases between. Combining the CDR3 with reference TRBV28 and TRBJ2-7 gives the whole variable domain DVKVTQSSRYLVKRTGEKVFLECVQDMDHENMFWYRQDPGLGLRLIYFSYDVKMKEKGDIPEGYSVSREKKERFSLILESASTNQTSMYLCASSYYSRAHEQYFGPGTRLTVT.

In this sample, this clone turned up many times. The CDR3 loop reads CASSPGESYEQYF. The CDR3 DNA is TGTGCCAGCAGTCCCGGAGAATCCTACGAGCAGTACTTC. V gene TRBV6-2 or TRBV6-3 combines with J gene TRBJ2-7; D remains ambiguous. Trimming took 5 bases from V and 1 from J, leaving 9 bases between them. The germline V gene encodes CDR1 MNHEY and CDR2 SVGEGT. The CDR3 contains 13 residues.

The CDR3 is CASSYGLASDTQYF. CDR3 coding DNA: TGTGCCAGCAGTTACGGGCTAGCCTCAGATACGCAGTATTTT. The rearrangement uses TRBV6-6 and TRBJ2-3; D may be TRBD2 (5 bases). This CDR3 is built from 14 residues. CDR1 MNHNY and CDR2 SVGAGI come from the germline V gene (reference sequence). Deletions cut 2 bases from V and 4 bases from J, with 10 bases between.

The gene calls are TRBV5-1 and TRBJ2-2, with D possibly TRBD1 on 6 matching bases. The CDR3 has 16 amino acids. V lost 0 bases, J lost 1 base, and 10 bases lay in between. CDR1 and CDR2 (germline): SGHRS, YFSETQ. The CDR3 reads CASSLVVQGNTGELFF. In DNA form, the CDR3 reads TGCGCCAGCAGCTTGGTAGTACAGGGGAACACCGGGGAGCTGTTTTTT.

The chain employs TRBV29-1 and TRBJ1-1; 7 positions match TRBD1. CDR1 SQVTM and CDR2 ANQGSEA come from the germline V gene. V shed 8 bases, J shed 2 bases, and the junction held 14 bases outside the gene matches. The CDR3 has 15 amino acids. The DNA of the CDR3 is TGCAGCTCAACAGGGGCAAGGGGGGAAAACACTGAAGCTTTCTTT. Encoded protein: CSSTGARGENTEAFF.

The chain carries TRBV28 and TRBJ2-3, with 12 bases aligning to TRBD2. The V gene end was trimmed by 6 bases and the J gene end by 2 bases; junction bases not matched to a gene: 18. The CDR3 sequence is 20 residues long. Germline V gene data show CDR1 as MDHEN and CDR2 as SYDVKM. As DNA, the CDR3 is TGTGCCAGCAGCTTGGATCTAGCGGGAGGGCCGAGGGTCTACACAGATACGCAGTATTTT. It translates to CASSLDLAGGPRVYTDTQYF.

Only one count was recorded for this clone. The chain combines TRBV7-8 with TRBJ1-3; 9 bases fit TRBD1. Germline-derived CDR1 and CDR2 are SGHVS and FQNEAQ. The V gene end was trimmed by 0 bases and the J gene end by 7 bases; junction bases not matched to a gene: 4. CDR3 length: 15 residues. CDR3 nucleotide sequence: TGTGCCAGCAGCTTAGCGGTTGGACAGGGGAACACCATATATTTT. Translated: CASSLAVGQGNTIYF.

V and J are TRBV27 and TRBJ1-5; D not certain. The CDR3 is 14 amino acids. V lost 5 bases to trimming and J lost 3 bases, with 11 bases between them. CDR1 MNHEY and CDR2 SMNVEV come from the germline V gene (reference sequence). Here the CDR3 DNA reads TGTGCCAGCAGTCCCCGACAACCCAATCAGCCCCAGCATTTT. Encoded protein: CASSPRQPNQPQHF.

The chain links TRBV3-1 (or the pseudogene TRBV3-2) to TRBJ2-6; D gene ambiguous. V was shortened by 4 bases and J by 1 base, with 11 bases between the two germline ends. The CDR3 loop spans 16 amino acids. Germline assignment: CDR1 LGHDT and CDR2 YNNKEL (reference sequence). This CDR3 reads CASSRADTSGANVLTF. Here the CDR3 DNA reads TGTGCCAGCAGCCGAGCCGACACGTCTGGGGCCAACGTCCTGACTTTC.

V gene TRBV12-3 or TRBV12-4 combines with J gene TRBJ1-2; possibly TRBD1 for D (6 bases). The CDR3 sequence is 13 residues long. V was pared by 6 bases and J by 11 bases, with 19 bases between. CDR3 DNA sequence: TGTGCCAGCAGCCCGGGAGGGGAAGGGGGGTACACCTTC. Protein: CASSPGGEGGYTF.

The rearrangement joins TRBV29-1 to TRBJ1-1; D remains ambiguous. V was trimmed by 0 bases and J by 0 bases, leaving 8 bases between them. Germline values: CDR1 SQVTM, CDR2 ANQGSEA. The CDR3 contains 14 residues. CDR3 loop: CSVEETPMNTEAFF. DNA of the CDR3: TGCAGCGTTGAAGAAACACCGATGAACACTGAAGCTTTCTTT.

The rearrangement uses TRBV5-6 and TRBJ2-5; D unresolved. This CDR3 region has 16 residues. The germline V and J ends were trimmed by 0 bases and 5 bases, with 17 bases remaining between them. In germline, CDR1 is SGHDT, CDR2 YYEEEE. The CDR3 DNA is TGTGCCAGCAGCTTGGAGTGGGCCACCAGGTGGGAGACCCAGTACTTC. Translated: CASSLEWATRWETQYF.

The chain uses TRBV6-5 and TRBJ2-7; TRBD2 might be the D (6 bases). V dropped 0 bases and J dropped 8 bases, with 20 bases sitting between them. The CDR3 loop spans 16 amino acids. Germline V gene lookup returns CDR1 MNHEY and CDR2 SVGAGI. CDR3 coding DNA: TGTGCCAGCAGTTACTCGTCAGGACTAATGAATCACAAGCAGTACTTC. Translating gives CASSYSSGLMNHKQYF.

The chain employs TRBV4-1 and TRBJ2-7; 9 nucleotides align to TRBD2. V lost 2 bases to trimming and J lost 2 bases; unmatched junction nucleotides: 7. Per the germline V gene, CDR1 is MGHRA and CDR2 is YSYEKL. There are 16 residues in the CDR3. The CDR3 DNA reads TGCGCCAGCAGCCAACGGTTGCGGGAGGGCCCCTACGAGCAGTACTTC. This gives the protein CASSQRLREGPYEQYF.

The chain uses TRBV12-5 and TRBJ2-2; possibly TRBD2 for D (6 bases). The CDR3 is 16 amino acids. The V gene's germline CDR1 is LGHNT and CDR2 FRNRAP. Trimming pared 1 base from V and 3 bases from J, leaving 12 bases between. This CDR3 is CASGLAGSLDTGELFF. CDR3 bases: TGTGCTAGTGGTTTGGCCGGGAGTCTCGACACCGGGGAGCTGTTTTTT.

The chain employs TRBV27 and TRBJ1-2; 11 bases map to TRBD1. Germline-derived CDR1 and CDR2 are MNHEY and SMNVEV (reference sequence). With V trimmed by 6 bases and J by 7 bases, 10 bases remained unmatched. This CDR3 is 15 amino acids long. The CDR3 reads CASRSTGTGGIGYTF. The CDR3 nucleotides read TGTGCCAGCAGATCAACCGGGACAGGGGGAATTGGCTACACCTTC.

The DNA for the CDR3 is TGTGCCAGCATGTCGACTAGCGGCTTCACAGATACGCAGTATTTT. It yields the protein CASMSTSGFTDTQYF. The chain joins TRBV2 to TRBJ2-3; 9 nucleotides align to TRBD2. V was pared by 7 bases and J by 2 bases, with 7 bases of the junction left unmatched. CDR1 SNHLY and CDR2 FYNNEI come from the germline V gene. The CDR3 extends over 15 amino acids.

This clone was picked up a small number of times. This chain links TRBV6-6 with TRBJ2-7, with TRBD1 identical over 8 bases. The V and J ends lost 0 bases and 7 bases, in that order; junction bases with no gene match: 8. Germline loops: CDR1 MNHNY, CDR2 SVGAGI (reference sequence). The CDR3 is 15 residues long. DNA for the CDR3: TGTGCCAGCAGTTACTCGGGACAGGCTGTAGCAGAGCAGTACTTC. Its protein is CASSYSGQAVAEQYF.

The V and J genes are TRBV5-1 and TRBJ2-7; 8 bases map to TRBD1. The germline gives CDR1 SGHRS, CDR2 YFSETQ. V was pared by 0 bases and J by 0 bases, with 8 bases of the junction left unmatched. CDR3 length: 17 amino acids. The CDR3 loop reads CASSLATGTGRSYEQYF. The CDR3, as DNA: TGCGCCAGCAGCTTGGCCACGGGGACAGGACGCTCCTACGAGCAGTACTTC.

This rearrangement joins TRBV4-2 to TRBJ2-5; D unresolved. This CDR3 has 14 amino acids. The V gene's germline CDR1 is LGHNA and CDR2 YNFKEQ. V gave up 0 bases and J gave up 2 bases, with 7 bases separating them. For the CDR3, the DNA is TGTGCCAGCAGCCAAGACTCGGGTCAAGAGACCCAGTACTTC. It is translated as CASSQDSGQETQYF.

For this clone: Other DNA variants within this sample encode the same CDR3. The chain recombines TRBV29-1 with TRBJ2-2; 10 nucleotides agree with TRBD1. Losses at the gene ends were 6 bases for V and 0 bases for J; bases not matched to a gene: 1. CDR3 length: 14 amino acids. Per the germline V gene, CDR1 is SQVTM and CDR2 is ANQGSEA. The CDR3: CSVDRGPNTGELFF. For the CDR3, the DNA is TGCAGCGTAGACAGGGGGCCGAACACCGGGGAGCTGTTTTTT.

V and J are TRBV29-1 and TRBJ2-3, with 7 bases identical to TRBD2. This CDR3 has 12 amino acids. Germline lookup yields CDR1 SQVTM and CDR2 ANQGSEA. With V trimmed by 8 bases and J by 3 bases, 5 bases remained unmatched. CDR3 DNA: TGCAGCACCCTAGCGGATACAGATACGCAGTATTTT. Protein sequence: CSTLADTDTQYF.

This clone was counted a few times. The chain recombines TRBV9 with TRBJ2-2; possibly TRBD1 for D (6 bases). Germline V CDR1 and CDR2: SGDLS, YYNGEE. The CDR3 loop spans 14 amino acids. The germline V and J ends were trimmed by 4 bases and 7 bases, with 14 bases remaining between them. For the CDR3, the DNA is TGTGCCAGCAGCCGGGACACCTGGGGCGGGGAGCTGTTTTTT. This sequence encodes CASSRDTWGGELFF.